This T cell receptor (beta chain) stems from a study of Graves' ophthalmopathy and Graves' hyperthyroidism. Overall study context: Stable hyperthyroidism denotes an absence of ophthalmopathy throughout 18 months of follow-up.

TCR beta CDR3 amplification used RNA transcripts. HTBI primers served in a first-round RT-PCR, which a second-round multiplex PCR followed. From the multiplex PCR reads, TCRdb called clonotypes with MiXCR, one entry per CDR3 protein. The table records a few hundred thousand distinct CDR3 sequences, under 45% of them present only once. The TCR was taken from an adult man with Graves' hyperthyroidism. What was sequenced was peripheral blood or thyroid tissue (not recorded which).

The chain's CDR3 is CSLGRGNGGNTIYF. The CDR3 DNA reads TGCAGCTTGGGACGTGGGAACGGCGGAAACACCATATATTTT. The chain couples TRBV29-1 to TRBJ1-3; perhaps TRBD1 as D (5 bases). The CDR3 spans 14 residues. V was pared by 8 bases and J by 4 bases, with 18 bases between. Germline V gene lookup returns CDR1 SQVTM and CDR2 ANQGSEA.